This T cell receptor beta chain comes out of a study of cytomegalovirus exposure and HLA in healthy donors. Primers included in the PCR were 60 Vbeta and 13 Jbeta primers. Clones were read by immunoSEQ multiplex PCR, and TCRdb kept only the in-frame ones, dropping some. The table includes almost 70,000 clones, approximately 70% detected once. Germline CDR1 is GTSNPN and CDR2 is SVGIG (reference sequence). V was cut by 0 bases and J by 10 bases, with 19 bases left in between. The CDR3 length is 15 residues. V and J are TRBV30 and TRBJ2-1; D perhaps matches TRBD2 (7 bases). This sequence was found in a male donor in good health and CMV-seropositive. The material sequenced was PBMCs. The CDR3 nucleotides read TGTGCCTGGAGTGTGGGGGAGGGGGTTTACGTGGAGCAGTTCTTC. Its translation: CAWSVGEGVYVEQFF.